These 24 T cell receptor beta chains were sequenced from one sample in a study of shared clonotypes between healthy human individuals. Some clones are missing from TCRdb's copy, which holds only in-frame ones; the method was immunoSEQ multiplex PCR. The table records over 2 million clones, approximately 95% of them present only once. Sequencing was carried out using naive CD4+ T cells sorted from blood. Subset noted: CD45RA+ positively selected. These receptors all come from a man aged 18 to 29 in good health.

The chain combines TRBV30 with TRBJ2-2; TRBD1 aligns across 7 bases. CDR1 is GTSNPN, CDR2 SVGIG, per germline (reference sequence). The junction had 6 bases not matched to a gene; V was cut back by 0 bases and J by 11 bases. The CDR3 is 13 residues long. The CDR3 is CAWSVRGGGELFF. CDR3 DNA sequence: TGTGCCTGGAGTGTACGAGGGGGCGGAGAGCTGTTTTTT.

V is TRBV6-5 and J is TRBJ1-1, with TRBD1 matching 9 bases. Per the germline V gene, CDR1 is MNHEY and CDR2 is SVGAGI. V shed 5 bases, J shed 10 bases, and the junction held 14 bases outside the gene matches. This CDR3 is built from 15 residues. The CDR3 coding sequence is TGTGCCAGCAGTCGGGCCGCACCGGGACAGGGAGTAGCTTTCTTT. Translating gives CASSRAAPGQGVAFF.

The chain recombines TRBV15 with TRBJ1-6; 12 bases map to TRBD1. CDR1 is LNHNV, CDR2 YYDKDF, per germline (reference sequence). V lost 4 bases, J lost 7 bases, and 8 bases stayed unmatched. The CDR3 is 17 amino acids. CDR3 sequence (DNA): TGTGCCACCAGCAAGCCTCCGGGACAGGGGGCGAATTCACCCCTCCACTTT. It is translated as CATSKPPGQGANSPLHF.

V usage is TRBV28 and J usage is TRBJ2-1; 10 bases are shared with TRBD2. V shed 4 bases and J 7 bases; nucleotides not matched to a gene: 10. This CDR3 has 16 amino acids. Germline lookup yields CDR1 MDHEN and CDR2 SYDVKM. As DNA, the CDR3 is TGTGCCAGCAGTTGGAGGTTAGCGGGGGGTAGAAATGAGCAGTTCTTC. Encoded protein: CASSWRLAGGRNEQFF. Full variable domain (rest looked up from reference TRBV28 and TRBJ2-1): DVKVTQSSRYLVKRTGEKVFLECVQDMDHENMFWYRQDPGLGLRLIYFSYDVKMKEKGDIPEGYSVSREKKERFSLILESASTNQTSMYLCASSWRLAGGRNEQFFGPGTRLTVL.

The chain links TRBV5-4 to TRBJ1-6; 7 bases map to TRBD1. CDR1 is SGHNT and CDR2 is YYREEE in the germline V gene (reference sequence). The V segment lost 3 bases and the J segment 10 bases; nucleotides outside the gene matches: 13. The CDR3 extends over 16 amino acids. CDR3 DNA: TGTGCCAGCAGCTCGGCGGGACAGATTTTTAGCTCACCCCTCCACTTT. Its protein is CASSSAGQIFSSPLHF.

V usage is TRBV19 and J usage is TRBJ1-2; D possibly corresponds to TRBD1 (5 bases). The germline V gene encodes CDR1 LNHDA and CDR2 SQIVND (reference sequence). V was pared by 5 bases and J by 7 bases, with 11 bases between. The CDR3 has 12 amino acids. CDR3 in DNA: TGTGCCAGTAGTGACTACAGGCTTGGCTACACCTTC. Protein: CASSDYRLGYTF.

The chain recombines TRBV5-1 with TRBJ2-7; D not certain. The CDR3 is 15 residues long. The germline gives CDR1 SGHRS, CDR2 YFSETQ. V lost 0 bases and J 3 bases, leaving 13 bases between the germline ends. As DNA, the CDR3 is TGCGCCAGCAGCTTGGCCGGGCCTAGTGGCTACGAGCAGTACTTC. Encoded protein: CASSLAGPSGYEQYF.

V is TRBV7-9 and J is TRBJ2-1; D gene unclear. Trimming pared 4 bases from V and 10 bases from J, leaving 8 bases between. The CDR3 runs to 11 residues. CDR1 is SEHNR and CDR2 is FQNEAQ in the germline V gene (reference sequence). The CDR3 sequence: CASSWAKEQFF. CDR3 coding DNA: TGTGCCAGCAGCTGGGCAAAAGAGCAGTTCTTC.

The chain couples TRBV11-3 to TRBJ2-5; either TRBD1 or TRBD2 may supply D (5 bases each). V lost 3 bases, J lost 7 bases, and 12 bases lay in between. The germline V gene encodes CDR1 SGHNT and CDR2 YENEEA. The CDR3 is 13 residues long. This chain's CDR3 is CASSLGVPGTQYF. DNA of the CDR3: TGTGCCAGCAGCTTGGGGGTTCCGGGGACCCAGTACTTC.

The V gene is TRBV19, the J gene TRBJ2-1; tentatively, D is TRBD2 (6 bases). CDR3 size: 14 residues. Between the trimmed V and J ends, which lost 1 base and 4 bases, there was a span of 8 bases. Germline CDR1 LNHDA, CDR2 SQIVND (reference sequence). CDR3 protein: CASSIGEEYNEQFF. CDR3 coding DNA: TGTGCCAGTAGTATAGGGGAGGAGTACAATGAGCAGTTCTTC. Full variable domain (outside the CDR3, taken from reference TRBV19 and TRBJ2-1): DGGITQSPKYLFRKEGQNVTLSCEQNLNHDAMYWYRQDPGQGLRLIYYSQIVNDFQKGDIAEGYSVSREKKESFPLTVTSAQKNPTAFYLCASSIGEEYNEQFFGPGTRLTVL.

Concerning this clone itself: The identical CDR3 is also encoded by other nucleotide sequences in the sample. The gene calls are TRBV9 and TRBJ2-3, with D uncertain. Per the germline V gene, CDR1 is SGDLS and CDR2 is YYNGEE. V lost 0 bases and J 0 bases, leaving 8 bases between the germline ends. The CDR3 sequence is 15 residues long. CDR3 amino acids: CASSVAGRSTDTQYF. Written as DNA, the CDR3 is TGTGCCAGCAGCGTAGCCGGTAGGAGCACAGATACGCAGTATTTT.

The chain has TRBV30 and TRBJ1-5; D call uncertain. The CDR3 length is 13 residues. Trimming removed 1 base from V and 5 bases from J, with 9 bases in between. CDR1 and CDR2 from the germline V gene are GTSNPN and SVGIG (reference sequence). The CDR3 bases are TGTGCCTGGAGTGAGTCCACCGATCAGCCCCAGCATTTT. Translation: CAWSESTDQPQHF.

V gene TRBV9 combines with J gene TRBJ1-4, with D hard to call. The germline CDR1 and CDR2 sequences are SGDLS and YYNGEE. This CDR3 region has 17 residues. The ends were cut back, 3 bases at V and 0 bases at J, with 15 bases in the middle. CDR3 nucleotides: TGTGCCAGCAGCGCCACGGGCGGTCTCGCAACTAATGAAAAACTGTTTTTT. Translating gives CASSATGGLATNEKLFF.

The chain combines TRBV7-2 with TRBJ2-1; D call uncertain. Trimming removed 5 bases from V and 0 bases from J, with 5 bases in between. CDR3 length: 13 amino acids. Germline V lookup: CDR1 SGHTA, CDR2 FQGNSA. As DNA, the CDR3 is TGTGCCAGCAGCCTGGACTCCTACAATGAGCAGTTCTTC. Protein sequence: CASSLDSYNEQFF.

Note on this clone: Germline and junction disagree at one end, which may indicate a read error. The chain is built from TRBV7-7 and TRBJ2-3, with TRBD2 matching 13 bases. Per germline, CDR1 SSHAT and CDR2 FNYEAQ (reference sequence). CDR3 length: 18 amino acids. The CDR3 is CASSNPGLAGISTDTQYF. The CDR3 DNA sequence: TGTGCTAGCAGCAACCCGGGACTAGCGGGGATTAGCACAGATACGCAGTATTTT. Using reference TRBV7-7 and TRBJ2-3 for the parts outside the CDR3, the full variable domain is GAGVSQSPRYKVTKRGQDVTLRCDPISSHATLYWYQQALGQGPEFLTYFNYEAQPDKSGLPSDRFSAERPEGSISTLTIQRTEQRDSAMYRCASSNPGLAGISTDTQYFGPGTRLTVL.

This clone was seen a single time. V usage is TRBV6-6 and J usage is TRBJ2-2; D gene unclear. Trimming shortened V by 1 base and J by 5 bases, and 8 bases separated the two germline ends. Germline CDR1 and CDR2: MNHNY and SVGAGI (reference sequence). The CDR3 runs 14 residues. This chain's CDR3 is CASSYLGPTGELFF. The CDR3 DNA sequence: TGTGCCAGCAGTTACTTAGGACCGACCGGGGAGCTGTTTTTT.

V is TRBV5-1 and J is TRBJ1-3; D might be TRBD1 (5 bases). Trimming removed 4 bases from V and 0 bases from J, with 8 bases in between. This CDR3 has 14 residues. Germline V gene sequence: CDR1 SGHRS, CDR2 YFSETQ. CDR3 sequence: CASSEDNSGNTIYF. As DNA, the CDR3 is TGCGCCAGCAGCGAGGACAACTCTGGAAACACCATATATTTT. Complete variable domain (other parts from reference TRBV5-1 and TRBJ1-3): KAGVTQTPRYLIKTRGQQVTLSCSPISGHRSVSWYQQTPGQGLQFLFEYFSETQRNKGNFPGRFSGRQFSNSRSEMNVSTLELGDSALYLCASSEDNSGNTIYFGEGSWLTVV.

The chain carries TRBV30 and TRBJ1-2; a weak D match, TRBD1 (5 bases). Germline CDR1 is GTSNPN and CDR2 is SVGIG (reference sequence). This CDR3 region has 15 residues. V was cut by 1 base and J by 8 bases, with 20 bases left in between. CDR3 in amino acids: CAWSGRAGPLIGYTF. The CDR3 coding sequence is TGTGCCTGGAGTGGACGCGCGGGGCCTCTAATAGGCTACACCTTC.

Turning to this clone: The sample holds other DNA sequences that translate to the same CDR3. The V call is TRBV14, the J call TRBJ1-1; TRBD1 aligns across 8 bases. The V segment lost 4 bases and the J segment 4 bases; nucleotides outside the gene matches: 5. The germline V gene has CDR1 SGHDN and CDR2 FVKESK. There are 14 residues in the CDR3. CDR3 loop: CASSPNRGGTEAFF. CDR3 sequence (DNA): TGTGCCAGCAGCCCAAACAGGGGGGGCACTGAAGCTTTCTTT.

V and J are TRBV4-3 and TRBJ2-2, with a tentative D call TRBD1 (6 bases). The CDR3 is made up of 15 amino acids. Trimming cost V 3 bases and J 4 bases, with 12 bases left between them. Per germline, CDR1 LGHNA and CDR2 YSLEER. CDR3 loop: CASSQGAGLTGELFF. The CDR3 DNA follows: TGCGCCAGCAGCCAGGGGGCAGGGCTCACCGGGGAGCTGTTTTTT.

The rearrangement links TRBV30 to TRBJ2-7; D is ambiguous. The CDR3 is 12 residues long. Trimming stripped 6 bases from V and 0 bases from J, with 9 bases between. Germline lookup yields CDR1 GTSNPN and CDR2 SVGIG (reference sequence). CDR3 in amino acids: CACSPSSYEQYF. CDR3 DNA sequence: TGTGCCTGTTCCCCGAGCTCCTACGAGCAGTACTTC. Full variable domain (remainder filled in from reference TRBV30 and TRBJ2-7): SQTIHQWPATLVQPVGSPLSLECTVEGTSNPNLYWYRQAAGRGLQLLFYSVGIGQISSEVPQNLSASRPQDRQFILSSKKLLLSDSGFYLCACSPSSYEQYFGPGTRLTVT.

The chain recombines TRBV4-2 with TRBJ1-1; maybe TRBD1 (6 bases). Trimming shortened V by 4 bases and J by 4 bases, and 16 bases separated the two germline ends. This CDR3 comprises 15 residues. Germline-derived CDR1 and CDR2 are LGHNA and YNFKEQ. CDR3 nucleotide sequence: TGTGCCAGCAGCCCCACAGGGAAAGCGGCCACTGAAGCTTTCTTT. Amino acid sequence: CASSPTGKAATEAFF.

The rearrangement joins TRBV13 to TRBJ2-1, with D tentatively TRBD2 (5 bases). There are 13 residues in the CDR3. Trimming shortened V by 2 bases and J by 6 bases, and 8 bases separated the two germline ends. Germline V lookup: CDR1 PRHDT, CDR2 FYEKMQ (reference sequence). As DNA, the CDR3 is TGTGCCAGCAGCTTATTAGCGCCCAATGAGCAGTTCTTC. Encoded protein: CASSLLAPNEQFF.

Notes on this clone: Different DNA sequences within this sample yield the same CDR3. DNA for the CDR3: TGTGCCAGCAGTGAAGTGGGTTCCTATGGCTACACCTTC. This translates into CASSEVGSYGYTF. V is TRBV6-1 and J is TRBJ1-2; D gene unclear. This CDR3 comprises 13 residues. Germline lookup yields CDR1 MNHNS and CDR2 SASEGT. The germline V and J ends were trimmed by 1 base and 4 bases, with 7 bases remaining between them.